This paragraph reports one T cell receptor (beta chain). Other DNA sequences in the same sample also yield this CDR3. TCRB sequencing was done at Survey resolution level. This table comes from immunoSEQ multiplex PCR, and its TCRdb copy is limited to in-frame clones, with some not included. The sample contains 9,000 to 13,000 clones, 81% of which appear only once. This entry belongs to a study of follicular helper T cells after annual influenza vaccination. Time point in this sample: 2014-2015 season, pre-vaccination. Subjects lived in the community and lacked influenza vaccine within the prior 6 months. Each time point used roughly 35 to 110 mL of blood. Germline CDR1 and CDR2: MDHEN and SYDVKM. The CDR3 runs to 11 residues. V lost 2 bases and J lost 4, with 0 bases in between.

The source was CXCR5- memory CD4+ T cells sorted from blood, collected on the day of influenza vaccination. This TCR derives from an adult who received the influenza vaccine. The chain couples TRBV28 to TRBJ1-5; no firm D call. CDR3 amino acids: CASSLNQPQHF. The CDR3 DNA reads TGTGCCAGCAGTTTAAATCAGCCCCAGCATTTT.